The TCR beta chain described here comes from a study of cytomegalovirus exposure and HLA in healthy donors. Regarding the study as a whole: V- and J-gene trimming in TCR beta was tied to a missense DCLRE1C variant by an analysis performed later.

Donors in the study were healthy people who gave bone marrow. The PCR employed 60 Vbeta primers together with 13 Jbeta primers. TCRdb keeps only in-frame clones here, not all; method: immunoSEQ multiplex PCR. The sample has about 150,000 clones; around 80% are singletons. This clone was seen a few times. Its antigen is still unknown. The CDR3 is 18 amino acids. Looked up from germline, CDR1 is MGHRA and CDR2 is YSYEKL. V shed 0 bases and J shed 0 bases, with 16 bases lying between them. Sequencing was performed on PBMCs. The chain employs TRBV4-1 and TRBJ2-3; D is ambiguous. The clonotype was recovered from a man younger than 30 in good health and CMV-seronegative. As DNA, the CDR3 is TGCGCCAGCAGCCAAGAGACATCGTTCCCGAGAAGCACAGATACGCAGTATTTT. Its protein product is CASSQETSFPRSTDTQYF.